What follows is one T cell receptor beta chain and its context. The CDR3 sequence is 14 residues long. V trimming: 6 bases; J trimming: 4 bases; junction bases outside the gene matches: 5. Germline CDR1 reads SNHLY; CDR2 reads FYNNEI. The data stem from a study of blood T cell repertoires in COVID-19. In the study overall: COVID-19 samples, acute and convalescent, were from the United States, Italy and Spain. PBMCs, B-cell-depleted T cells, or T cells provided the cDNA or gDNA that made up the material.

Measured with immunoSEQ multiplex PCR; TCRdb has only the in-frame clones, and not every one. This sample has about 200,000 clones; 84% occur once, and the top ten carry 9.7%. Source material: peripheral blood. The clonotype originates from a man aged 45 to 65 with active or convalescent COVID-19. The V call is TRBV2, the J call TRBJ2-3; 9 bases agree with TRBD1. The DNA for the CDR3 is TGTGCCAGCAGACTCGGACAGGGGCCAGATACGCAGTATTTT. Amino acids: CASRLGQGPDTQYF. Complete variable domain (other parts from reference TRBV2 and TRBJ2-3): EPEVTQTPSHQVTQMGQEVILRCVPISNHLYFYWYRQILGQKVEFLVSFYNNEISEKSEIFDDQFSVERPDGSNFTLKIRSTKLEDSAMYFCASRLGQGPDTQYFGPGTRLTVL.